The 4 T cell receptor beta chains listed next were all sequenced from one sample in a study of OX40 agonist ivuxolimab in advanced cancers. Produced via immunoSEQ multiplex PCR; TCRdb's table is partial and in-frame only. The sample records some 86,000 clones, 70% to 90% being singletons. The specimen comprised CD4+ or CD8+ T cells sorted from blood, sampled in a trial of the OX40 agonist ivuxolimab. The receptors stem from an adult with an advanced solid tumor such as melanoma, head and neck, liver or kidney cancer.

This clone was detected once. V gene TRBV6-6 combines with J gene TRBJ1-5, with D unresolved. The ends were cut back, 4 bases at V and 0 bases at J, with 10 bases in the middle. This CDR3 contains 15 residues. Germline CDR1 is MNHNY and CDR2 is SVGAGI (reference sequence). The CDR3 DNA is TGTGCCAGCAGTTTAGCAGGACTTAGCAATCAGCCCCAGCATTTT. Its protein is CASSLAGLSNQPQHF.

V and J are TRBV11-3 and TRBJ2-2, with 7 bases aligning to TRBD1. V lost 6 bases, J lost 4 bases, and 2 bases stayed unmatched. The CDR3 runs to 13 residues. From germline, CDR1 is SGHNT and CDR2 YENEEA. CDR3 in DNA: TGTGCCAGCAGAGGGGGCATCACCGGGGAGCTGTTTTTT. Amino acid sequence: CASRGGITGELFF.

The chain is built from TRBV7-2 and TRBJ2-7; unclear D gene. The germline gives CDR1 SGHTA, CDR2 FQGNSA. Trimming pared 1 base from V and 3 bases from J, leaving 7 bases between. This CDR3 region has 13 residues. CDR3 protein: CASSLGLSYEQYF. CDR3 nucleotide sequence: TGTGCCAGCAGCTTAGGTCTTAGCTACGAGCAGTACTTC.

This clone was found once. The J gene is TRBJ2-5, the V gene TRBV30; unclear D gene. The length of the CDR3 is 12 residues. CDR1 and CDR2 (germline): GTSNPN, SVGIG (reference sequence). The V gene lost 2 bases and the J gene lost 4 bases, with 8 bases spanning the gap. The CDR3 nucleotides read TGTGCCTGGAGTTACAGTAGAGAGACCCAGTACTTC. Translated, it gives CAWSYSRETQYF.